This T cell receptor (beta chain) emerged from a study of T cells in Graves' hyperthyroidism and ophthalmopathy. Study details: Peripheral blood was collected at initial diagnosis, before any treatment.

The diagnoses drew upon clinical symptoms, serum thyroxine and TRAb, thyroid ultrasound and orbital computed tomography. Fresh peripheral blood, roughly 9.8 ml of it, supplied the PBMCs. CDR3 length: 14 residues. With 2 bases removed from V and 4 bases from J, the gap between germline ends came to 11 bases. From germline, CDR1 is LGHDT and CDR2 YNNKEL (reference sequence). From RNA transcripts, TCR beta CDR3 regions were amplified. The HTBI primer set drove a first-round RT-PCR of the TCR CDR3. TCRdb passed the multiplex PCR reads through MiXCR, listing each CDR3 protein once. The data show under 350,000 distinct CDR3 sequences, with 21% seen just once and around 48% held by the top ten. Notes on this clonotype: Its antigen is not known.

Study results and caveats: In blood, most of the thyroid clonotypes expanded above 0.001 were also present.

The TCR was taken from a woman between 45 and 65 years old with Graves' hyperthyroidism. Sequenced: blood. This sequence joins TRBV3-1 and TRBJ1-1; D is uncertain. CDR3 DNA sequence: TGTGCCAGCAGCCAAACTACTCTCGGCACTGAAGCTTTCTTT. Amino acid sequence: CASSQTTLGTEAFF.